One T cell receptor (beta chain) is described in this entry. Its antigen is still unknown. CDR1 and CDR2 (germline): SGHRS, YFSETQ. The V gene end was trimmed by 2 bases and the J gene end by 7 bases; junction bases not matched to a gene: 3. The CDR3 loop spans 15 amino acids. The record originates from a study of cytotoxic CD8 clonotypes in ibrutinib-treated CLL. Study-level information: Once patients had received a median roughly 11 months of treatment, range 6 to 36, response samples were obtained. Study observations and caveats: Contraction or stability on treatment characterized the public clonotypes, which were uncommon.

Sequencing used immunoSEQ multiplex PCR; TCRdb keeps in-frame clones, though not all of them. This table holds fewer than 400,000 clones, 60% to 80% found once. This TCR came from a human donor with chronic lymphocytic leukemia. The sequencing here drew on PBMCs, taken after 36 months of ibrutinib treatment. V and J are TRBV5-1 and TRBJ2-1; 13 bases align to TRBD2. CDR3 DNA sequence: TGCGCCAGCAGCTTAGGACTAGCGGGAGAAAATGAGCAGTTCTTC. This encodes CASSLGLAGENEQFF.